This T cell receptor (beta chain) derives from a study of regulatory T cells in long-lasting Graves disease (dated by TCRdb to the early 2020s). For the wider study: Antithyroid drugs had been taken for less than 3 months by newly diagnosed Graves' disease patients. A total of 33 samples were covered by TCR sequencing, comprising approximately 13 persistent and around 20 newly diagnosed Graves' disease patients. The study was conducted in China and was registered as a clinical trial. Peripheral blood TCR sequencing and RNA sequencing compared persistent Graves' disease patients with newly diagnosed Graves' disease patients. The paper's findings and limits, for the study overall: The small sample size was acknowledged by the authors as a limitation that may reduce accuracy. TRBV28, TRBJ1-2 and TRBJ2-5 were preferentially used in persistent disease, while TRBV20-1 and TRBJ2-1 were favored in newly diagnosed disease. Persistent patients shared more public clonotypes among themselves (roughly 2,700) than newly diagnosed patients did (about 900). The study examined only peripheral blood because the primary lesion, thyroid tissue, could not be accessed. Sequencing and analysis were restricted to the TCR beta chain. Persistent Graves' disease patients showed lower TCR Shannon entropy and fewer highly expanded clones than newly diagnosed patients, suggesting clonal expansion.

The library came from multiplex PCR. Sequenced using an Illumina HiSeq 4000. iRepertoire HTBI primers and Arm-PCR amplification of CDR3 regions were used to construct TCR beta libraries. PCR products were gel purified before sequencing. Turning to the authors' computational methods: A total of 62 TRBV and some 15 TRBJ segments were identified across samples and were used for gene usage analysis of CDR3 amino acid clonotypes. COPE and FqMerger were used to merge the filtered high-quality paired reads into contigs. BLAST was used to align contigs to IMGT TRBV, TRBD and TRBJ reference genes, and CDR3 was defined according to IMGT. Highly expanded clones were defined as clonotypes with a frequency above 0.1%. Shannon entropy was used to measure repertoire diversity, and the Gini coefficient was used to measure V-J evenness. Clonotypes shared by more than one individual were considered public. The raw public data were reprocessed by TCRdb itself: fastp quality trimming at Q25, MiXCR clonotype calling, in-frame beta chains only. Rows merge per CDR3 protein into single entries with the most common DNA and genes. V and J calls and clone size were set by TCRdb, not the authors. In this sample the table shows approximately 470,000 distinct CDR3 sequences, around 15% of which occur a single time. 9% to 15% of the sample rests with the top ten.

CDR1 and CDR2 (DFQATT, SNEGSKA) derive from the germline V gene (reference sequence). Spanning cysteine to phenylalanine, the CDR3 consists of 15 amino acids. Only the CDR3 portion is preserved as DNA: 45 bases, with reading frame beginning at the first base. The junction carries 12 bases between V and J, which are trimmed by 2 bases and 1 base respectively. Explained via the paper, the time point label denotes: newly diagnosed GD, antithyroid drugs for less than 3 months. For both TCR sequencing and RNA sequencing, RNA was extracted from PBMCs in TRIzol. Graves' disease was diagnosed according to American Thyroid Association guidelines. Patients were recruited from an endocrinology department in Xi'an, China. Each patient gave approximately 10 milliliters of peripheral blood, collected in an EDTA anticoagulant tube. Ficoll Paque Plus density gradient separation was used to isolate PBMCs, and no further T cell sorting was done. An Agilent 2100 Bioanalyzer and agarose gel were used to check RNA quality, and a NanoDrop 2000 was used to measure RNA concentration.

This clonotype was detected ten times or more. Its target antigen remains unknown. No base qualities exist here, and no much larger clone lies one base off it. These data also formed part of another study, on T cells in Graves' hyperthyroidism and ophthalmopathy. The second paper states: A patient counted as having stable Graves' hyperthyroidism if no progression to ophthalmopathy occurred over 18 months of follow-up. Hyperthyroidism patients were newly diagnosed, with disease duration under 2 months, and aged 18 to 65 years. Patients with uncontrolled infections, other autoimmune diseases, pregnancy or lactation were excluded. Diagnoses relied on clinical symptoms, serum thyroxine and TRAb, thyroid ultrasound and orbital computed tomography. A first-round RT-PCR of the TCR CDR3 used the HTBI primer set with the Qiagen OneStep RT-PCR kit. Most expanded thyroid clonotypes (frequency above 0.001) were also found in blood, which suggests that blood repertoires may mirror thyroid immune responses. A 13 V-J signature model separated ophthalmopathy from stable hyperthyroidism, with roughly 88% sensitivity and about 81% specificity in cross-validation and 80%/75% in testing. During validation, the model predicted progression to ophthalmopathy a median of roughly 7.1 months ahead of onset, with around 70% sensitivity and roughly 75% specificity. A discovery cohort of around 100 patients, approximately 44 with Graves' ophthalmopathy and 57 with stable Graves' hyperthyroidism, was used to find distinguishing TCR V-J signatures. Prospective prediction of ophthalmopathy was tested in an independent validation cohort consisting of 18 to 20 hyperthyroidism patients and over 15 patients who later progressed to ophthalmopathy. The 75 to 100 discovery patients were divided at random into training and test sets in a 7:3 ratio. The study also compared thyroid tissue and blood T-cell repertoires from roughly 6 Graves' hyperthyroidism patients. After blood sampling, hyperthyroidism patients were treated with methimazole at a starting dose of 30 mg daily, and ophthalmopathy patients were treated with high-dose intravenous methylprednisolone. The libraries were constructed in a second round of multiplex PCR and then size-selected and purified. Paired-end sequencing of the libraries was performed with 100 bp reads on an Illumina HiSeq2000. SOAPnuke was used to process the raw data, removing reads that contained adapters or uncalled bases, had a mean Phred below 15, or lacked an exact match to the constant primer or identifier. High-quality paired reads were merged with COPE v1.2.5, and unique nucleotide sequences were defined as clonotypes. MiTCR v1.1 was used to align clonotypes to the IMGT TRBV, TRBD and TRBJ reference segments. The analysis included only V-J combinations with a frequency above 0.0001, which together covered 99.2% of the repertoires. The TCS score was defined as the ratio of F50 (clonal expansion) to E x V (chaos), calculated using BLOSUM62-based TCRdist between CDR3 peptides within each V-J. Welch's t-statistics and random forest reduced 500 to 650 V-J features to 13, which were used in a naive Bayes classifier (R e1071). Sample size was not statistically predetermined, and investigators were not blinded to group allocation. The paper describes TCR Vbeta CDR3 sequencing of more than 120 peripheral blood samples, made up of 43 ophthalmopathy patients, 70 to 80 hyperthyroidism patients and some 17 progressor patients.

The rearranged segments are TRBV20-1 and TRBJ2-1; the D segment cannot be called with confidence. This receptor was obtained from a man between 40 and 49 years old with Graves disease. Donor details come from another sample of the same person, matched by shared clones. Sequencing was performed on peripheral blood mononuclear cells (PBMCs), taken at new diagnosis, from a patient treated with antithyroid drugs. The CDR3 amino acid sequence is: CSARRKRISYNEQFF. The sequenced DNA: TGCAGTGCTAGACGAAAGCGAATTTCCTACAATGAGCAGTTCTTC.